The 31 T cell receptor beta chains below were found in one sample sequenced in a study of molecular identifiers for immune sequencing clone quantification. TCRdb reprocessed the PCR reads with MiXCR, giving one entry per CDR3 protein. This table holds around 470,000 distinct CDR3 sequences, about a fifth found once. Sequencing was carried out using naive CD8+ T cells from blood, with Jurkat cell RNA spiked in. Subset meaning: FACS-sorted CD8+CD4-CCR7+CD45RA+ naive T cells. These TCRs come from a human donor in good health. Some libraries in this study had Jurkat cell RNA spiked in.

This sequence joins TRBV19 and TRBJ1-5; no firm D call. Germline V CDR1 and CDR2: LNHDA, SQIVND (reference sequence). The CDR3 has 15 amino acids. The V gene lost 8 bases and the J gene lost 2 bases, with 16 bases spanning the gap. The CDR3 DNA sequence: TGTGCCAGTCAAGCGTCGACCCGGGGCAATCAGCCCCAGCATTTT. Protein product: CASQASTRGNQPQHF.

Concerning this clonotype itself: A read error may be the cause here, since a much bigger clone is one base away. The conserved closing phenylalanine or tryptophan is absent in this CDR3, likely reflecting a read error. The chain combines TRBV4-1 with TRBJ2-3; D is perhaps TRBD2 (6 bases). Germline CDR1 and CDR2: MGHRA and YSYEKL. V was pared by 0 bases and J by 2 bases, with 9 bases between. This CDR3 region has 15 residues. CDR3 loop: CASSQDLALTDTQYS. CDR3 nucleotides: TGCGCCAGCAGCCAAGATCTAGCGCTCACAGATACGCAGTATTCT.

To note about this clonotype: This could be a read error, since a much larger clone is one nucleotide away. The gene calls are TRBV9 and TRBJ1-4, with a weak D call TRBD1 (6 bases). The CDR3 spans 16 residues. V was trimmed by 4 bases and J by 4 bases, leaving 17 bases between them. Germline V CDR1 and CDR2: SGDLS, YYNGEE. CDR3 sequence reads: CASSSHGGQLNEKLFF. CDR3 coding DNA: TGTGCCAGCAGCTCGCACGGGGGGCAGCTTAATGAAAAACTGTTTTTT. Supplemented by reference TRBV9 and TRBJ1-4, the full variable domain reads DSGVTQTPKHLITATGQRVTLRCSPRSGDLSVYWYQQSLDQGLQFLIQYYNGEERAKGNILERFSAQQFPDLHSELNLSSLELGDSALYFCASSSHGGQLNEKLFFGSGTQLSVL.

As to this clonotype: A much more abundant neighbour one base away suggests this may be a read error. In this CDR3 the conserved last residue, phenylalanine or tryptophan, is missing, so a read error is likely. This chain connects TRBV12-3 or TRBV12-4 to TRBJ2-5; the D call may be TRBD1 or TRBD2 (7 bases each). V was trimmed by 10 bases and J by 4 bases, leaving 16 bases between them. This CDR3 spans 13 amino acids. CDR3 region: CATGGESRETQYS. The CDR3 DNA is TGTGCCACAGGGGGGGAGAGTAGAGAGACCCAGTACTCC.

This clonotype was seen at least ten times. This chain uses TRBV29-1 with TRBJ2-3; 8 bases map to TRBD2. Trimming at V came to 4 bases and at J to 5 bases, leaving 26 bases not matched to a gene. CDR3 length: 20 amino acids. CDR1 SQVTM and CDR2 ANQGSEA come from the germline V gene. The CDR3 coding sequence is TGCAGCGTTGGAGGATCACGGGAAGCGGGAGACCGGGGTGCCCGAGATACGCAGTATTTT. Translating gives CSVGGSREAGDRGARDTQYF.

This clonotype was detected ten times or more. This rearrangement joins TRBV7-9 to TRBJ2-6, with 12 bases aligning to TRBD2. There are 19 residues in the CDR3. CDR1 and CDR2 (germline): SEHNR, FQNEAQ (reference sequence). The V gene end was trimmed by 4 bases and the J gene end by 3 bases; junction bases not matched to a gene: 10. CDR3 DNA sequence: TGTGCCAGCAGCTCCACAAGACTAGCGGGGGAGTATGGGGCCAACGTCCTGACTTTC. It translates to CASSSTRLAGEYGANVLTF.

This clonotype is a singleton in its sample. This may stem from a read error, because a much larger clone lies one nucleotide away. This chain uses TRBV14 with TRBJ2-7, with D unresolved. Germline loops: CDR1 SGHDN, CDR2 FVKESK. Trimming pared 2 bases from V and 2 bases from J, leaving 10 bases between. The CDR3 spans 14 residues. The CDR3 sequence: CASSQRVPTYEQYF. The CDR3 coding sequence is TGTGCCAGCAGCCAACGGGTACCAACCTACGAGCAGTACTTC.

V gene TRBV25-1 combines with J gene TRBJ1-1, with 7 bases identical to TRBD1. Germline loops: CDR1 MGHDK, CDR2 SYGVNS. This CDR3 has 12 amino acids. V lost 6 bases, J lost 7 bases, and 5 bases stayed unmatched. This CDR3 is CASRLTGDEAFF. The CDR3 DNA follows: TGTGCCAGCAGACTAACAGGGGATGAAGCTTTCTTT.

This clonotype was observed many times. This chain connects TRBV5-1 to TRBJ2-5, with 10 bases lining up with TRBD1. Per the germline V gene, CDR1 is SGHRS and CDR2 is YFSETQ. The CDR3 is made up of 18 amino acids. Unmatched junction bases numbered 13, after V lost 0 bases and J lost 5 bases. CDR3 nucleotides: TGCGCCAGCAGCTTGGACCTTCTCCGGGACAGGGGCTACGAGACCCAGTACTTC. Its protein product is CASSLDLLRDRGYETQYF.

This clonotype was observed a handful of times. The rearrangement links TRBV19 to TRBJ2-7; 7 bases align to TRBD1. Germline V lookup: CDR1 LNHDA, CDR2 SQIVND (reference sequence). V trimming: 6 bases; J trimming: 4 bases; junction bases outside the gene matches: 12. The CDR3 runs 15 residues. The CDR3 sequence: CASSLGSGTEYEQYF. Written as DNA, the CDR3 is TGTGCCAGTAGCTTAGGCTCCGGGACAGAATACGAGCAGTACTTC.

This sequence joins TRBV6-6 and TRBJ2-3, with 13 bases lining up with TRBD2. CDR3 length: 16 amino acids. The ends lost 5 bases at V and 11 bases at J; junction bases unmatched: 13. Per germline, CDR1 MNHNY and CDR2 SVGAGI (reference sequence). In nucleotides, the CDR3 is TGTGCCAGCAGTACGGGACTAGCGGGGAGTAACGGGAGGCAGTATTTT. This translates into CASSTGLAGSNGRQYF.

This clonotype occurred many times. This chain joins TRBV28 and TRBJ1-5; 8 positions match TRBD1. In germline, CDR1 is MDHEN, CDR2 SYDVKM. This CDR3 is built from 14 residues. V gave up 6 bases and J gave up 4 bases; unmatched junction bases: 5. The DNA for the CDR3 is TGTGCCAGCAGCCCGAGACAGGGGAATCAGCCCCAGCATTTT. Protein sequence: CASSPRQGNQPQHF.

In regard to this clonotype: Compared with germline, one end of the junction differs, possibly owing to a read error. As DNA, the CDR3 is TGCGCCAGCTGCCGGGACCGCGGGCTTACTAATGAAAAACTGTCTTTT. Residues: CASCRDRGLTNEKLSF. The chain combines TRBV23-1 with TRBJ1-4; tentative D call: TRBD1 (5 bases). TRBV23-1 is sorted into the ORF group, with uncertain function. The CDR3 is 16 residues long.

In this sample, this clonotype turned up a few times. This chain uses TRBV27 with TRBJ2-1, with TRBD1 matching 10 bases. The V gene end was trimmed by 5 bases and the J gene end by 5 bases; junction bases not matched to a gene: 9. The CDR3 is 16 amino acids. From germline, CDR1 is MNHEY and CDR2 SMNVEV (reference sequence). This CDR3 is CASSLRQGASDNEQFF. CDR3 coding DNA: TGTGCCAGCAGTCTAAGACAGGGGGCGTCGGACAATGAGCAGTTCTTC.

This clonotype has at least ten counts. The chain carries TRBV4-2 and TRBJ2-7; 11 nucleotides match TRBD2. Germline CDR1 LGHNA, CDR2 YNFKEQ. With 0 bases clipped from V and 4 bases from J, the junction kept 5 bases outside the gene matches. The CDR3 has 16 residues. This CDR3 is CASSQDETSGTYEQYF. Written as DNA, the CDR3 is TGTGCCAGCAGCCAAGATGAGACTAGCGGGACGTACGAGCAGTACTTC.

This clonotype was seen a single time. A much larger clone sits a single nucleotide away, making a read error possible. CDR3 sequence reads: CASSYSPSIQETQYF. CDR3 nucleotides: TGTGCCAGCAGTTACTCTCCATCGATCCAAGAGACCCAGTACTTC. The chain employs TRBV6-5 and TRBJ2-5; D remains ambiguous. Trimming removed 0 bases from V and 1 base from J, with 9 bases in between. CDR1 is MNHEY and CDR2 is SVGAGI in the germline V gene. The CDR3 totals 15 residues.

V gene TRBV4-2 combines with J gene TRBJ1-2; no reliable D call. CDR3 length: 13 residues. The germline CDR1 and CDR2 sequences are LGHNA and YNFKEQ. V was cut by 4 bases and J by 6 bases, with 12 bases left in between. The CDR3 sequence is CASSPSENHGYTF. DNA of the CDR3: TGTGCCAGCAGCCCTAGCGAGAACCATGGCTACACCTTC.

This clonotype was observed at least ten times. The rearrangement links TRBV7-6 to TRBJ2-5; the match to TRBD1 covers 7 bases. The CDR3 is made up of 14 amino acids. Trimming at V came to 1 base and at J to 5 bases, leaving 4 bases not matched to a gene. The germline V gene has CDR1 SGHVS and CDR2 FNYEAQ. For the CDR3, the DNA is TGTGCCAGCAGCTTAGGGACAGGCTTGGAGACCCAGTACTTC. The encoded protein is CASSLGTGLETQYF.

The chain combines TRBV20-1 with TRBJ2-2; D is perhaps TRBD1 (5 bases). CDR3 length: 14 residues. The germline gives CDR1 DFQATT, CDR2 SNEGSKA (reference sequence). Trimming cost V 5 bases and J 1 base, with 11 bases left between them. CDR3 DNA: TGCAGTGCTGTTGGCAGGGAGAACACCGGGGAGCTGTTTTTT. Residues: CSAVGRENTGELFF.

This clonotype occurred many times. The genes are TRBV12-3 or TRBV12-4 and TRBJ2-5; 7 nucleotides align to TRBD1. Trimming at V came to 2 bases and at J to 2 bases, leaving 5 bases not matched to a gene. The CDR3 length is 15 residues. CDR3 sequence: CASSLRGLIQETQYF. DNA of the CDR3: TGTGCCAGCAGTTTAAGGGGGCTAATTCAAGAGACCCAGTACTTC.

Only a few counts were recorded for this clonotype. The V call is TRBV5-6, the J call TRBJ2-3; TRBD1 aligns across 7 bases. This CDR3 comprises 16 residues. V shed 4 bases and J 9 bases; nucleotides not matched to a gene: 17. Per the germline V gene, CDR1 is SGHDT and CDR2 is YYEEEE. Written as DNA, the CDR3 is TGTGCCAGCAGCACAACCCCCCACGGGACAGTTGACACGCAGTATTTT. This codes for CASSTTPHGTVDTQYF.

This clonotype has a handful of counts. The CDR3 reads CATSGHDRDSTDTQYF. The CDR3 bases are TGTGCCACCAGTGGCCACGACCGGGACAGCACAGATACGCAGTATTTT. This chain links TRBV24-1 with TRBJ2-3, with D possibly being TRBD1 or TRBD2 (5 bases each). Trimming pared 5 bases from V and 0 bases from J, leaving 14 bases between. Germline values: CDR1 KGHDR, CDR2 SFDVKD. CDR3 length equals 16 residues.

This clonotype was observed many times. The genes are TRBV20-1 and TRBJ2-6; 7 bases fit TRBD1. The CDR3 runs to 15 residues. The J segment lost 2 bases and the V segment lost 0 bases, leaving 1 base of the junction unmatched. Germline CDR1 is DFQATT and CDR2 is SNEGSKA (reference sequence). The CDR3 loop is CSAREQGTGANVLTF. The CDR3, as DNA: TGCAGTGCTAGAGAACAGGGGACTGGGGCCAACGTCCTGACTTTC.

V usage is TRBV14 and J usage is TRBJ2-1; D might be TRBD1 (5 bases). The CDR3 totals 16 residues. The germline V and J ends were trimmed by 0 bases and 6 bases, with 15 bases remaining between them. The germline CDR1 and CDR2 sequences are SGHDN and FVKESK. CDR3 region: CASSQEGRTPFNEQFF. CDR3 DNA: TGTGCCAGCAGCCAAGAAGGGCGGACACCTTTCAATGAGCAGTTCTTC.

This clonotype was picked up a small number of times. The chain carries TRBV5-1 and TRBJ2-7, with 9 bases matching TRBD1. The CDR3 is 14 residues long. The germline CDR1 and CDR2 sequences are SGHRS and YFSETQ. V shed 1 base, J shed 5 bases, and the junction held 4 bases outside the gene matches. The CDR3 DNA follows: TGCGCCAGCAGCTTGTATACAGGGGGCGACGAGCAGTACTTC. Its translation: CASSLYTGGDEQYF.

As for this clonotype: One end of the junction varies from germline; a read error may be responsible. The rearrangement uses TRBV11-2 and TRBJ1-1; TRBD1 aligns across 9 bases. Germline-derived CDR1 and CDR2 are SGHAT and FQNNGV. This CDR3 has 17 residues. CDR3 nucleotide sequence: TGTGCCAGCAGCTTCAACAGGGGGCGGGACGGGTTGAAAGAAGCTCTCTTT. It encodes CASSFNRGRDGLKEALF.

The table lists this clonotype with a few counts. V and J are TRBV9 and TRBJ2-3, with D tentatively TRBD1 (5 bases). V dropped 4 bases and J dropped 0 bases, with 12 bases sitting between them. The CDR3 runs to 15 residues. The germline V gene has CDR1 SGDLS and CDR2 YYNGEE. CDR3 amino acids: CASSSWGASTDTQYF. CDR3 DNA: TGTGCCAGCAGCTCCTGGGGCGCTAGCACAGATACGCAGTATTTT.

Comment on this clonotype: A junction boundary mismatches the germline segment, possibly from a read error. The V gene is TRBV2, the J gene TRBJ1-1, with D possibly being TRBD1 (5 bases). CDR1 SNHLY and CDR2 FYNNEI come from the germline V gene. This CDR3 contains 16 residues. Here the CDR3 reads CASSEGGARMNTEAFF. The DNA for the CDR3 is TGTGCCAGCAGCGAAGGAGGGGCTCGAATGAACACTGAAGCTTTCTTT.

This clonotype was seen more than once but under ten times. This chain joins TRBV6-5 and TRBJ1-1, with 7 bases aligning to TRBD1. V was pared by 5 bases and J by 1 base, with 4 bases of the junction left unmatched. There are 14 residues in the CDR3. Germline-derived CDR1 and CDR2 are MNHEY and SVGAGI. DNA for the CDR3: TGTGCCAGCAGTCGTTACAGGGGGAACACTGAAGCTTTCTTT. Translation: CASSRYRGNTEAFF.

The genes are TRBV5-1 and TRBJ2-2, with D hard to call. The CDR3 consists of 17 residues. Trimming cost V 0 bases and J 0 bases, with 12 bases left between them. Germline V lookup: CDR1 SGHRS, CDR2 YFSETQ. DNA of the CDR3: TGCGCCAGCAGCTTGGCCGACGGCGGTCCGAACACCGGGGAGCTGTTTTTT. Its translation is CASSLADGGPNTGELFF. Using reference TRBV5-1 and TRBJ2-2 for the parts outside the CDR3, the full variable domain is KAGVTQTPRYLIKTRGQQVTLSCSPISGHRSVSWYQQTPGQGLQFLFEYFSETQRNKGNFPGRFSGRQFSNSRSEMNVSTLELGDSALYLCASSLADGGPNTGELFFGEGSRLTVL.

V gene TRBV4-1 combines with J gene TRBJ1-1; D perhaps matches TRBD1 (5 bases). V was trimmed by 4 bases and J by 5 bases, leaving 17 bases between them. The germline V gene encodes CDR1 MGHRA and CDR2 YSYEKL. This CDR3 is built from 15 residues. The CDR3 DNA reads as TGCGCCAGCAGCCCCACTGACAGCAAGGGGACTGAAGCTTTCTTT. Amino acid sequence: CASSPTDSKGTEAFF.